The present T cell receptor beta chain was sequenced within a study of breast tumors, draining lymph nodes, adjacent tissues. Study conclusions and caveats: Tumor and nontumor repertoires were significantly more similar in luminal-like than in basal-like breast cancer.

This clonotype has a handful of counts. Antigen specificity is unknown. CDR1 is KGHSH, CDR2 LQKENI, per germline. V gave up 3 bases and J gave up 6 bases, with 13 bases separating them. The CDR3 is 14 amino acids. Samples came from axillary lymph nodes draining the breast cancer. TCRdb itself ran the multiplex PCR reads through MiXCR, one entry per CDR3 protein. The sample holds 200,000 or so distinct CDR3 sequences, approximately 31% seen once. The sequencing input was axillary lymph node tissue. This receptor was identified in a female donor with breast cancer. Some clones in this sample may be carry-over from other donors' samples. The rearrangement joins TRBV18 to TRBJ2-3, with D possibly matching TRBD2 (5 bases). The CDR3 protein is CASSPSVARDTQYF. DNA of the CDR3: TGTGCCAGCTCACCTTCAGTAGCGCGGGATACGCAGTATTTT.